These T cell receptor beta chains were read from a single sample in a study of OX40 agonist ivuxolimab in advanced cancers. The assay was immunoSEQ multiplex PCR, and TCRdb's table has in-frame clones only and misses some. The table records under 85,000 clones, 85% of them present only once. The source was CD4+ or CD8+ T cells sorted from blood, collected in a trial of the OX40 agonist ivuxolimab. The source is an adult with an advanced solid tumor such as melanoma, head and neck, liver or kidney cancer. Both conserved end residues are part of each CDR3. Each record gives: J gene, clone size, V gene, D gene, CDR3 protein, CDR3 DNA. The D gene is left open where the match is weak. Clone sizes are given selectively: once, few, many, or a class where the clone is expanded.

J gene: TRBJ2-2
clone size: -
V gene: TRBV6-5
D gene: TRBD1
CDR3 protein: CASRATGRNTGELFF
CDR3 DNA: TGTGCCAGCAGAGCGACAGGGAGGAACACCGGGGAGCTGTTTTTT

J gene: TRBJ1-5
clone size: -
V gene: TRBV7-8
D gene: TRBD1
CDR3 protein: CASSSDRVRDNQPQHF
CDR3 DNA: TGTGCCAGCAGCTCCGACAGGGTAAGAGACAATCAGCCCCAGCATTTT

J gene: TRBJ1-5
clone size: -
V gene: TRBV19
D gene: TRBD1
CDR3 protein: CASNNRDSRHF
CDR3 DNA: TGTGCCAGTAATAACCGGGACAGTAGACATTTT

J gene: TRBJ2-1
clone size: -
V gene: TRBV30
D gene: TRBD2
CDR3 protein: CAWSATGTSGNNEQFF
CDR3 DNA: TGTGCCTGGAGTGCCACCGGGACTAGCGGAAACAATGAGCAGTTCTTC

J gene: TRBJ2-1
clone size: few
V gene: TRBV5-1
D gene: -
CDR3 protein: CASSTTGSSYNEQFF
CDR3 DNA: TGCGCCAGCAGTACCACAGGGTCGTCCTACAATGAGCAGTTCTTC

J gene: TRBJ2-1
clone size: -
V gene: TRBV11-2
D gene: TRBD2
CDR3 protein: CASSFESGGADEQFF
CDR3 DNA: TGTGCCAGCAGCTTTGAAAGCGGGGGGGCCGATGAGCAGTTCTTC

J gene: TRBJ1-5
clone size: -
V gene: TRBV5-1
D gene: -
CDR3 protein: CASSLWGARNQPQHF
CDR3 DNA: TGCGCCAGCAGCTTGTGGGGAGCTCGCAATCAGCCCCAGCATTTT

J gene: TRBJ2-2
clone size: -
V gene: TRBV5-4
D gene: TRBD1
CDR3 protein: CASSPQRQGANTGELFF
CDR3 DNA: TGTGCCAGCAGCCCCCAGCGGCAGGGGGCTAACACCGGGGAGCTGTTTTTT

J gene: TRBJ2-7
clone size: -
V gene: TRBV10-2
D gene: -
CDR3 protein: CASLGTASYEQYF
CDR3 DNA: TGCGCCAGCCTCGGGACGGCGAGTTACGAGCAGTACTTC

J gene: TRBJ2-3
clone size: -
V gene: TRBV6-5
D gene: TRBD2
CDR3 protein: CASSFREGSDTQYF
CDR3 DNA: TGTGCCAGCAGTTTCAGGGAGGGGTCAGATACGCAGTATTTT

J gene: TRBJ1-2
clone size: -
V gene: TRBV28
D gene: TRBD1
CDR3 protein: CASSLGQGFGYTF
CDR3 DNA: TGTGCCAGCAGCCTGGGACAGGGCTTTGGCTACACCTTC

J gene: TRBJ2-7
clone size: -
V gene: TRBV2
D gene: TRBD2
CDR3 protein: CASSEGLAGSYEQYF
CDR3 DNA: TGTGCCAGCAGTGAAGGACTAGCGGGTTCCTACGAGCAGTACTTC

J gene: TRBJ2-1
clone size: once
V gene: TRBV20-1
D gene: -
CDR3 protein: CSAVYNNEQFF
CDR3 DNA: TGCAGTGCGGTGTATAACAATGAGCAGTTCTTC

J gene: TRBJ1-2
clone size: -
V gene: TRBV27
D gene: TRBD1
CDR3 protein: CASSSQNRGEGGYTF
CDR3 DNA: TGTGCCAGCAGTTCCCAAAACAGGGGAGAAGGCGGCTACACCTTC

J gene: TRBJ1-1
clone size: -
V gene: TRBV6-5
D gene: TRBD1
CDR3 protein: CASFRQGNTEAFF
CDR3 DNA: TGTGCCAGCTTTAGACAGGGGAACACTGAAGCTTTCTTT

J gene: TRBJ2-1
clone size: -
V gene: TRBV15
D gene: -
CDR3 protein: CATAGDGSYNEQFF
CDR3 DNA: TGTGCCACCGCAGGGGACGGTTCCTACAATGAGCAGTTCTTC

J gene: TRBJ1-2
clone size: few
V gene: TRBV28
D gene: -
CDR3 protein: CASNWGNYGYTF
CDR3 DNA: TGTGCCAGCAATTGGGGGAACTATGGCTACACCTTC

J gene: TRBJ2-7
clone size: -
V gene: TRBV7-2
D gene: -
CDR3 protein: CASSQGVSYEQYF
CDR3 DNA: TGTGCCAGCAGCCAAGGGGTTTCCTACGAGCAGTACTTC

J gene: TRBJ1-2
clone size: once
V gene: TRBV11-2
D gene: -
CDR3 protein: CASSLQELSGYTF
CDR3 DNA: TGTGCCAGCAGCTTACAGGAGCTAAGTGGCTACACCTTC

J gene: TRBJ1-2
clone size: -
V gene: TRBV10-3
D gene: -
CDR3 protein: CAISDGADYGYTF
CDR3 DNA: TGTGCCATCAGTGATGGGGCCGACTATGGCTACACCTTC

J gene: TRBJ1-2
clone size: -
V gene: TRBV27
D gene: TRBD1
CDR3 protein: CASSLDRANYGYTF
CDR3 DNA: TGTGCCAGCAGTTTAGACAGGGCTAACTATGGCTACACCTTC

J gene: TRBJ2-1
clone size: -
V gene: TRBV27
D gene: TRBD1
CDR3 protein: CASSPGTASSYNEQFF
CDR3 DNA: TGTGCCAGCAGTCCCGGGACAGCGAGCTCCTACAATGAGCAGTTCTTC

J gene: TRBJ1-6
clone size: few
V gene: TRBV5-1
D gene: -
CDR3 protein: CASSLLDWGSPLHF
CDR3 DNA: TGCGCCAGCAGCTTGCTGGACTGGGGCTCACCCCTCCACTTT

J gene: TRBJ2-5
clone size: -
V gene: TRBV11-1
D gene: TRBD2
CDR3 protein: CASSASGLAGDREQYF
CDR3 DNA: TGTGCCAGCAGCGCCTCGGGACTAGCGGGGGACCGGGAGCAGTACTTC

J gene: TRBJ2-2
clone size: -
V gene: TRBV7-2
D gene: TRBD2
CDR3 protein: CASSRTSAVEVGELFF
CDR3 DNA: TGTGCCAGCAGCAGGACTAGCGCGGTAGAGGTCGGGGAGCTGTTTTTT

J gene: TRBJ2-5
clone size: -
V gene: TRBV30
D gene: -
CDR3 protein: CAWNGRGETQYF
CDR3 DNA: TGTGCCTGGAACGGACGCGGGGAGACCCAGTACTTC

J gene: TRBJ1-6
clone size: -
V gene: TRBV28
D gene: TRBD1
CDR3 protein: CASRPVMVAGGSGNSPLHF
CDR3 DNA: TGTGCCAGCAGGCCTGTAATGGTGGCAGGGGGCTCTGGGAATTCACCCCTCCACTTT

J gene: TRBJ1-1
clone size: -
V gene: TRBV4-1
D gene: -
CDR3 protein: CASSQDEFGRGGTEAFF
CDR3 DNA: TGCGCCAGCAGCCAAGATGAATTCGGGAGGGGTGGGACTGAAGCTTTCTTT

J gene: TRBJ2-7
clone size: -
V gene: TRBV7-2
D gene: -
CDR3 protein: CASSFGRYYVEQYF
CDR3 DNA: TGTGCCAGCAGCTTTGGGCGCTACTACGTCGAGCAGTACTTC

J gene: TRBJ1-2
clone size: -
V gene: TRBV5-8
D gene: -
CDR3 protein: CASSRRTGGYTF
CDR3 DNA: TGTGCCAGCAGCCGGAGGACGGGGGGCTACACCTTC

J gene: TRBJ2-7
clone size: -
V gene: TRBV18
D gene: -
CDR3 protein: CASSSSRSSSYEQYF
CDR3 DNA: TGTGCCAGCTCATCCTCGAGAAGTAGCTCCTACGAGCAGTACTTC

J gene: TRBJ2-3
clone size: few
V gene: TRBV18
D gene: -
CDR3 protein: CASSPGTTDTQYF
CDR3 DNA: TGTGCCAGCTCACCGGGGACCACAGATACGCAGTATTTT